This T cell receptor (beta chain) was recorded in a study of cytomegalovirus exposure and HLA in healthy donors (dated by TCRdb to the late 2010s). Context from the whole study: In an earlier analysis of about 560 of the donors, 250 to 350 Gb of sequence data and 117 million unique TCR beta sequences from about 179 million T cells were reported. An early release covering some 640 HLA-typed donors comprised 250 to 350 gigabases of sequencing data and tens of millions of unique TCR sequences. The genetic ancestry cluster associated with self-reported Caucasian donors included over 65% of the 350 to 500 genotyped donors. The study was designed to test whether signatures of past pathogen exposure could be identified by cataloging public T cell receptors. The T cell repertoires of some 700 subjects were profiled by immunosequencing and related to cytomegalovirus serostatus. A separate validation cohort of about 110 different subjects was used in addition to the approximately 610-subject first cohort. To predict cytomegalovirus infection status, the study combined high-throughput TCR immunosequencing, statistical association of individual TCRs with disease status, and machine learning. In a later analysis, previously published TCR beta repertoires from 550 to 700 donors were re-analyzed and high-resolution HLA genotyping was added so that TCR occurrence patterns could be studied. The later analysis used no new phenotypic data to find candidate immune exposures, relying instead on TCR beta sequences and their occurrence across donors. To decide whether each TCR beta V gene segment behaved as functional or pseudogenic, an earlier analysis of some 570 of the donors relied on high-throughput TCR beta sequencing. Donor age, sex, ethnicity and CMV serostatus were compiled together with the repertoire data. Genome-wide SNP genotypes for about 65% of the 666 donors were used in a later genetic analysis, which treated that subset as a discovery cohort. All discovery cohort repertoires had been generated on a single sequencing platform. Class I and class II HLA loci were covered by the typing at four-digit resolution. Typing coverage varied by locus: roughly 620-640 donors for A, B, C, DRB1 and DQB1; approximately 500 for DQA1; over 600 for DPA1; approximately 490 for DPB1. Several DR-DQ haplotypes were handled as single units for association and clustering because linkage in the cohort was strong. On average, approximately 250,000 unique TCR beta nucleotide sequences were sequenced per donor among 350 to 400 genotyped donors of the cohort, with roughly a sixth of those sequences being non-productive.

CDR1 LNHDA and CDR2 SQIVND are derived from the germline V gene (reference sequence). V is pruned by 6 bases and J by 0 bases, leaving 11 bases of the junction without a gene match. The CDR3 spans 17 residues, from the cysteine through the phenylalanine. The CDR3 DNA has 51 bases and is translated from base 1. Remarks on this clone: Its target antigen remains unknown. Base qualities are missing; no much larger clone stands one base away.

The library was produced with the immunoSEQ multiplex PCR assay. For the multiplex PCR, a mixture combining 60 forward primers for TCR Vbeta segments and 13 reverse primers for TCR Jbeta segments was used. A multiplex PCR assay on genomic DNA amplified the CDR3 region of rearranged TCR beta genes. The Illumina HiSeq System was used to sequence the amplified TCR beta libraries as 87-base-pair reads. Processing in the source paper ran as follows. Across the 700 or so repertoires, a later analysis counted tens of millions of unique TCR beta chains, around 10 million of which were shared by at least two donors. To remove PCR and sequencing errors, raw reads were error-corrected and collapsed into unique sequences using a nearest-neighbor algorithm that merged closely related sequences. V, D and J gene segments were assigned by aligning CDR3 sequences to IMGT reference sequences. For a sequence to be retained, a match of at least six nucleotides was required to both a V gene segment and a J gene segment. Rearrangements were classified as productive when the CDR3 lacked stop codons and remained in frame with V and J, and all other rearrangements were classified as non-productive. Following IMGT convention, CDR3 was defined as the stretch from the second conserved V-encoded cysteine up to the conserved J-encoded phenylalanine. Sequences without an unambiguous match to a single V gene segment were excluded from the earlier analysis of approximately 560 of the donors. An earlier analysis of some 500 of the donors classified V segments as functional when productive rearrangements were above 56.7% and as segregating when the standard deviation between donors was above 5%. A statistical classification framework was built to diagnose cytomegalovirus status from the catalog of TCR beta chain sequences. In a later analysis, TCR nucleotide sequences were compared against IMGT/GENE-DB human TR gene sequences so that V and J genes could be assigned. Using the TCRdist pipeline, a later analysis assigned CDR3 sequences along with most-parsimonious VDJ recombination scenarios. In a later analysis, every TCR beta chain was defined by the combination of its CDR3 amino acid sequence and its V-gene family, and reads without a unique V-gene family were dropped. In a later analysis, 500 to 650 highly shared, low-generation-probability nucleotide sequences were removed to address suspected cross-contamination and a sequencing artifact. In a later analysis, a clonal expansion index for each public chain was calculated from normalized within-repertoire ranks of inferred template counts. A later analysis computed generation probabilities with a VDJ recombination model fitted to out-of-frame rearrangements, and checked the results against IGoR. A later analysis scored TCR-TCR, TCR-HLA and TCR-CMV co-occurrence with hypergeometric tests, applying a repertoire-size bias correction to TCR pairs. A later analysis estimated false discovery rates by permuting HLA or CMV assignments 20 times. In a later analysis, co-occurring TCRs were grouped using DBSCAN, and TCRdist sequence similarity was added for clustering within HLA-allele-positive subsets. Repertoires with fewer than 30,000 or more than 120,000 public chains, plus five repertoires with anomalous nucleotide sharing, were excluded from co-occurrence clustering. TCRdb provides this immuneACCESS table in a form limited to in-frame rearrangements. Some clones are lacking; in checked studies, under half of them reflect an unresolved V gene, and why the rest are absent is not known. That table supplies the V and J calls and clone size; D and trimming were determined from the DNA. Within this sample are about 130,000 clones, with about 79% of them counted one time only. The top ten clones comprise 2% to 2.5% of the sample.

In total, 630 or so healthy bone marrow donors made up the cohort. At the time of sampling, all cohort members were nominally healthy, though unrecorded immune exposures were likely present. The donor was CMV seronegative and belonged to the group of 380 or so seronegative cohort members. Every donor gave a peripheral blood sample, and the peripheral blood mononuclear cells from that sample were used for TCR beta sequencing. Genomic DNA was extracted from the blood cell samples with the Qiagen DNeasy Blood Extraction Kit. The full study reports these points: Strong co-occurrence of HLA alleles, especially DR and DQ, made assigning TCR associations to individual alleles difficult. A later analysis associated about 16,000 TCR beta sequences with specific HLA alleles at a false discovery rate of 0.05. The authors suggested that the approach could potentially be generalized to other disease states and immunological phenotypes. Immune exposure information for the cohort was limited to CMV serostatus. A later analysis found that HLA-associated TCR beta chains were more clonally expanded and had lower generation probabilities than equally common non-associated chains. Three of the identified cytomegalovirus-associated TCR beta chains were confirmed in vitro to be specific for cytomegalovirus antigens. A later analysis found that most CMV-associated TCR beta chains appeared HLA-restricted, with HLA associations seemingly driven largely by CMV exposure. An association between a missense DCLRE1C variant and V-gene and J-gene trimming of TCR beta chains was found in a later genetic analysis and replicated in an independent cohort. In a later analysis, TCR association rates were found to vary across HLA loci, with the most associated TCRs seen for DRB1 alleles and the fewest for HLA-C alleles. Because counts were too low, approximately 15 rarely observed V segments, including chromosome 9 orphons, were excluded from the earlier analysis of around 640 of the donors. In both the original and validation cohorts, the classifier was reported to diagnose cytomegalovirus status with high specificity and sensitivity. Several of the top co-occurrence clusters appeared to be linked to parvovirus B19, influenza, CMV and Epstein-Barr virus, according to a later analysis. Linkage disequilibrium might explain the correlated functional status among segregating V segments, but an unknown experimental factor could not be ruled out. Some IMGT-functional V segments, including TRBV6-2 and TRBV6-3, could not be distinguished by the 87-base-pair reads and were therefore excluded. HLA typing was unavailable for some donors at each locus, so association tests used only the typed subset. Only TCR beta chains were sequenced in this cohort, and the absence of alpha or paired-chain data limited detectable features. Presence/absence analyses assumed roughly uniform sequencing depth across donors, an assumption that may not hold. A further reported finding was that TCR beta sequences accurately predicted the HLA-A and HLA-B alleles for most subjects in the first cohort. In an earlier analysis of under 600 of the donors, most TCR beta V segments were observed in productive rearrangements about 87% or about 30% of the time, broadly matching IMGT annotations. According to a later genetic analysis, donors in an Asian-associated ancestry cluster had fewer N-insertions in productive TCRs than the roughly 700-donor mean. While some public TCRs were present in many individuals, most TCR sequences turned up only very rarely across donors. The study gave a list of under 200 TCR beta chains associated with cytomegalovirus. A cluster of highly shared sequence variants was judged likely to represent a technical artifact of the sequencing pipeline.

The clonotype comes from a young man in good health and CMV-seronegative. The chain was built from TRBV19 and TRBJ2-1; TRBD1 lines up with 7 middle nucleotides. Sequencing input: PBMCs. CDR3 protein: CASSGNRGAGSYNEQFF. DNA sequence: TGTGCCAGTAGCGGAAACAGGGGAGCAGGCTCCTACAATGAGCAGTTCTTC.